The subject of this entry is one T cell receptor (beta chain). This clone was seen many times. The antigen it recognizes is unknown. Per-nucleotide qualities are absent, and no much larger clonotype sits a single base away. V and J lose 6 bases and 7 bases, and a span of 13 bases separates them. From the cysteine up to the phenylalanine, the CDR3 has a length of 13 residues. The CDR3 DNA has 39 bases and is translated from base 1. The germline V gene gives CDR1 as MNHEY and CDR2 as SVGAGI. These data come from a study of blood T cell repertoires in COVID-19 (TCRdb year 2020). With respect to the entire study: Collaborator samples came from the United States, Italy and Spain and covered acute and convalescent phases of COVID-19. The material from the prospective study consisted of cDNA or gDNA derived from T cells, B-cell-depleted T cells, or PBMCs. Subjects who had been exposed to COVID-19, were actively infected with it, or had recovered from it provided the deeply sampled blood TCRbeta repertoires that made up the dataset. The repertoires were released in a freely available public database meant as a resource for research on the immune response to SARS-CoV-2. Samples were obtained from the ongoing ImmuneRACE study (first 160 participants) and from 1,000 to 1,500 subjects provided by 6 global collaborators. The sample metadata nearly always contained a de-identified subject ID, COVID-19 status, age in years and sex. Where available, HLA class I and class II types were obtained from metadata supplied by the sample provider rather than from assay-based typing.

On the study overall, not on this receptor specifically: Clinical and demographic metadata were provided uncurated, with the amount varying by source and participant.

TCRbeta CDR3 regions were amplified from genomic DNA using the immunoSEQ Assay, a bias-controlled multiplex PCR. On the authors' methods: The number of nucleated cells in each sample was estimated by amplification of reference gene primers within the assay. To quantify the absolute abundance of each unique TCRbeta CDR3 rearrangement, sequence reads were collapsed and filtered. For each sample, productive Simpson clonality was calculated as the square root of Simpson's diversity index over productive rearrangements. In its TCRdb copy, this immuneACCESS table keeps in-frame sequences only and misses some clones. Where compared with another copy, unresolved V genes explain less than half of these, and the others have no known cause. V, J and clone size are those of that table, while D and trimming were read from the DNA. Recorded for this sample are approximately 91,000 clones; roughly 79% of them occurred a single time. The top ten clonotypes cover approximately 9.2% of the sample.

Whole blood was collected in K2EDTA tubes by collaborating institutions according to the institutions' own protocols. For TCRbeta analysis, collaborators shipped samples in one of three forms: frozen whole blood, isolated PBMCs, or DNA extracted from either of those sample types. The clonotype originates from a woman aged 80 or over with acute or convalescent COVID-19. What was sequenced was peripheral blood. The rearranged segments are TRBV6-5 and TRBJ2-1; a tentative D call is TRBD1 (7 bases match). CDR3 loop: CASRQGGGNEQFF. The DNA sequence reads TGTGCCAGCAGGCAGGGGGGCGGGAATGAGCAGTTCTTC.